The TCR beta chain under discussion was sequenced for a study of blood T cell repertoires in COVID-19. Overall study context: Spain, Italy and the United States supplied samples that represented acute and convalescent COVID-19. T cells, B-cell-depleted T cells, or PBMCs provided the cDNA or gDNA that served as material.

The table came from immunoSEQ multiplex PCR; TCRdb's copy has only in-frame clones and leaves some out. This sample has about 180,000 clones, with about nine tenths found just once. This clone has a single count. CDR3 size: 13 residues. Trimming removed 2 bases from V and 4 bases from J, with 9 bases in between. The germline V gene encodes CDR1 MNHEY and CDR2 SVGAGI. Cohort 3 recovered donors had two negative PCRs, clearance, or symptom resolution. The TCR sequence derives from a woman in her late teens or twenties who had recovered from COVID-19. The sequencing input was PBMCs or T cells enriched from blood (not recorded which). The chain employs TRBV6-5 and TRBJ2-7; the D gene is possibly TRBD2 (5 bases). The DNA for the CDR3 is TGTGCCAGCAGTTACAGGGAGCGGTACGAGCAGTACTTC. It translates to CASSYRERYEQYF.